Each of the 14 T cell receptor beta chains below was sequenced from the same sample in a study of regulatory T cells in long-lasting Graves disease. Through Arm-PCR of CDR3 regions and iRepertoire HTBI primers, TCR beta libraries were built. One entry per CDR3 protein, called by TCRdb with MiXCR from the multiplex PCR reads. The data contain over 350,000 distinct CDR3 sequences, roughly 20% of them singletons. Time point of the sample: persistent/refractory GD, antithyroid drugs over 5 years with positive TRAb. From PBMCs, RNA was extracted and then used to make the TCR library. This material consisted of peripheral blood mononuclear cells (PBMCs), taken when the disease was refractory, from a patient treated with antithyroid drugs. The receptors stem from a female donor with Graves disease.

This clonotype was detected ten times or more. The V call is TRBV12-3 or TRBV12-4, the J call TRBJ1-4; possibly TRBD1 for D (5 bases). The V gene lost 6 bases and the J gene lost 7 bases, with 9 bases spanning the gap. This CDR3 has 12 amino acids. The CDR3 coding sequence is TGTGCCAGCAGCCAGGGTGTTGAAAAACTGTTTTTT. Translating it yields CASSQGVEKLFF.

This clonotype came up many times. The genes are TRBV20-1 and TRBJ2-5, with D possibly being TRBD1 (5 bases). The CDR3 covers 14 residues. CDR1 is DFQATT, CDR2 SNEGSKA, per germline (reference sequence). Trimming pared 1 base from V and 5 bases from J, leaving 14 bases between. CDR3 DNA sequence: TGCAGTGCTAGAGTGACAGTGACCTCGGAGACCCAGTACTTC. Its protein is CSARVTVTSETQYF.

The chain couples TRBV15 to TRBJ1-2; weak D call: TRBD1 (5 bases). Trimming cost V 0 bases and J 7 bases, with 9 bases left between them. Germline V gene lookup returns CDR1 LNHNV and CDR2 YYDKDF (reference sequence). The CDR3 is made up of 13 amino acids. CDR3 sequence reads: CATSRDRGVGYTF. CDR3 in DNA: TGTGCCACCAGCAGAGATAGAGGGGTTGGCTACACCTTC.

This clonotype was observed many times. This chain joins TRBV20-1 and TRBJ2-2, with TRBD2 identical over 7 bases. The CDR3 is 15 residues long. CDR1 and CDR2 (germline): DFQATT, SNEGSKA (reference sequence). The V and J ends lost 1 base and 1 base, in that order; junction bases with no gene match: 3. The CDR3 bases are TGCAGTGCTAGAGTAGCGGGCCAGAACACCGGGGAGCTGTTTTTT. Translation: CSARVAGQNTGELFF.

This clonotype was counted ten times or more. The chain uses TRBV27 and TRBJ2-7; 8 positions agree with TRBD2. Germline V gives CDR1 MNHEY, CDR2 SMNVEV (reference sequence). CDR3 length equals 14 residues. The J segment lost 4 bases and the V segment lost 8 bases, leaving 10 bases of the junction unmatched. The CDR3 loop reads CASHSGTRLYEQYF. In DNA form, the CDR3 reads TGTGCCAGCCACTCCGGGACTAGACTTTACGAGCAGTACTTC.

This clonotype came up many times. V gene TRBV6-5 combines with J gene TRBJ2-5; D may be TRBD1 (6 bases). V lost 4 bases to trimming and J lost 1 base, with 19 bases between them. The CDR3 sequence is 17 residues long. CDR1 and CDR2 from the germline V gene are MNHEY and SVGAGI. The CDR3, as DNA: TGTGCCAGCAGTTCAGGGATTGTCCAGGGGATCCAAGAGACCCAGTACTTC. Amino acids: CASSSGIVQGIQETQYF.

The chain is built from TRBV28 and TRBJ2-2; perhaps TRBD2 as D (5 bases). Trimming removed 7 bases at V and 2 bases at J, with 14 bases between. The CDR3 length is 15 residues. The germline V gene encodes CDR1 MDHEN and CDR2 SYDVKM. The CDR3 is CASNIGGLNTGELFF. CDR3 DNA: TGTGCCAGCAATATCGGCGGGCTAAACACCGGGGAGCTGTTTTTT.

In regard to this clonotype: This may come from a read error, since a much larger clone is one base off. The chain uses TRBV12-3 or TRBV12-4 and TRBJ2-7; D ambiguous. The CDR3 consists of 17 residues. V lost 4 bases to trimming and J lost 0 bases, with 19 bases between them. The CDR3 DNA reads as TGTGCCAGCAGTTACCCACGGGCCGGAAGCCTCTCCTACGAGCAGTACTTC. This gives the protein CASSYPRAGSLSYEQYF.

About this clonotype itself: A much larger clone differs from this one at a single base, so this may be a read error. J is TRBJ2-5 and V is TRBV7-8, with TRBD1 identical over 7 bases. The length of the CDR3 is 16 residues. J gave up 7 bases and V 3 bases, and 14 bases lay outside the gene matches. Per germline, CDR1 SGHVS and CDR2 FQNEAQ. The CDR3 protein is CASSFRQQGRGGTQYF. The CDR3 nucleotides are TGTGCCAGCAGCTTTAGGCAACAGGGGCGTGGGGGGACCCAGTACTTC.

This clonotype was counted many times. The V gene is TRBV28, the J gene TRBJ2-7; D uncertain. Trimming left V 8 bases short and J 3 bases short, with 8 bases between. CDR3 length: 11 amino acids. Germline-derived CDR1 and CDR2 are MDHEN and SYDVKM. The chain's CDR3 is CASHTNYEQYF. The CDR3 coding sequence is TGTGCCAGCCATACGAACTACGAGCAGTACTTC.

This clonotype was found once. This chain uses TRBV6-1 with TRBJ2-3; TRBD1 is a possible D gene (5 bases). CDR3 length equals 16 residues. In germline, CDR1 is MNHNS, CDR2 SASEGT. Trimming took 6 bases from V and 1 from J, leaving 17 bases between them. The CDR3, as DNA: TGTGCCAGCAGCACAATCTGGGGCCCCGGCACAGATACGCAGTATTTT. Translation: CASSTIWGPGTDTQYF.

In this sample, this clonotype turned up many times. The genes are TRBV28 and TRBJ2-5, with a possible D match to TRBD1 (5 bases). The CDR3 spans 15 residues. Germline V gene sequence: CDR1 MDHEN, CDR2 SYDVKM. V was clipped by 1 base and J by 2 bases, with 11 bases between them. The CDR3 DNA reads TGTGCCAGCAGTTTATTGGGGCAGACACAAGAGACCCAGTACTTC. This encodes CASSLLGQTQETQYF.

The chain employs TRBV4-1 and TRBJ2-5; 7 nucleotides line up with TRBD2. This CDR3 has 20 residues. The germline gives CDR1 MGHRA, CDR2 YSYEKL. V shed 0 bases and J 4 bases; nucleotides not matched to a gene: 20. CDR3 nucleotides: TGCGCCAGCAGCCAAGAGGGAGGGGTTGGTAGCGTACTCCGGCGAGAGACCCAGTACTTC. It codes for CASSQEGGVGSVLRRETQYF.

This clonotype has a count of ten or more. This sequence joins TRBV29-1 and TRBJ1-2; the D is unclear. Per the germline V gene, CDR1 is SQVTM and CDR2 is ANQGSEA. CDR3 length: 13 residues. Trimming removed 3 bases from V and 3 bases from J, with 11 bases in between. The CDR3, as DNA: TGCAGCGTTGACCCGACCGAAGACTATGGCTACACCTTC. This encodes CSVDPTEDYGYTF.